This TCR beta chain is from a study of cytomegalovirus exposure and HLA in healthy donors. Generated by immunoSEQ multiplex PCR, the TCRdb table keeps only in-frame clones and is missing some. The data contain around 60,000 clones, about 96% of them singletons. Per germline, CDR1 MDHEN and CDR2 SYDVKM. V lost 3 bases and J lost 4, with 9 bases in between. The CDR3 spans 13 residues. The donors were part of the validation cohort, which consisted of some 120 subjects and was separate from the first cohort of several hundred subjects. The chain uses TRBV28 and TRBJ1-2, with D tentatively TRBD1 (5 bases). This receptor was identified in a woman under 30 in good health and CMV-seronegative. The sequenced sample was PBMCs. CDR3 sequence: CASSLGRTYGYTF. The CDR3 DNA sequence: TGTGCCAGCAGTTTGGGGCGGACCTATGGCTACACCTTC.